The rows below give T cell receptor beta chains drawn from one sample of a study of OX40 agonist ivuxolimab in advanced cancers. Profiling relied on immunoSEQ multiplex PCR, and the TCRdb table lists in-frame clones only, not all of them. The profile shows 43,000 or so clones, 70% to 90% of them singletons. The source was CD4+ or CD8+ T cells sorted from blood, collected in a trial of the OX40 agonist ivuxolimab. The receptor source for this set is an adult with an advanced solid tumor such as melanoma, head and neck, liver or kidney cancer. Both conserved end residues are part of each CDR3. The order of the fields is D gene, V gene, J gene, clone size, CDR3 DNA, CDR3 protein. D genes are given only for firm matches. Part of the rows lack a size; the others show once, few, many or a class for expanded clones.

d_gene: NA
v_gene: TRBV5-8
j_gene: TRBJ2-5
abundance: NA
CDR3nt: TGTGCCAGCAGCTTGGCCGTCAGGGAGACCCAGTACTTC
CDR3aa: CASSLAVRETQYF

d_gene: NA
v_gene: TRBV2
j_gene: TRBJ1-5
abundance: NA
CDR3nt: TGTGCCAGCAGTGAACGCCGGGCGCGTCAGCCCCAGCATTTT
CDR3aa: CASSERRARQPQHF

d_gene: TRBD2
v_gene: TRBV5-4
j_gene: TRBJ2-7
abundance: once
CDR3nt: TGTGCCAGCAGCCCGAGCGGGAGGGGCTACGAGCAGTACTTC
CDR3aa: CASSPSGRGYEQYF

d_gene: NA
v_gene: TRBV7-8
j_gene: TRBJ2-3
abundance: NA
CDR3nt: TGTGCCAGCAGCTTAGATAAGGCAGATACGCAGTATTTT
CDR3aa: CASSLDKADTQYF

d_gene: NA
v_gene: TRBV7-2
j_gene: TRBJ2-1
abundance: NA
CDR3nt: TGTGCCAGCAGCTTCGACTCCTCCTACAATGAGCAGTTCTTC
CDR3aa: CASSFDSSYNEQFF

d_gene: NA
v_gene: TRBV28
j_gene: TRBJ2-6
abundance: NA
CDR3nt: TGTGCCAGCAGCACCGGGGCCTCTGGGGCCAACGTCCTGACTTTC
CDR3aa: CASSTGASGANVLTF

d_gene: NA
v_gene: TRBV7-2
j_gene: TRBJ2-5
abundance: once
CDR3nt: TGTGCCAGCAGCTTAAGCCCACCGGGGTACCAAGAGACCCAGTACTTC
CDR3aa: CASSLSPPGYQETQYF

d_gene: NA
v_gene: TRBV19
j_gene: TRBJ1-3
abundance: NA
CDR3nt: TGTGCCAGTAGTATGTCTGGCAGAACTCTAAACACCATATATTTT
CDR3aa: CASSMSGRTLNTIYF

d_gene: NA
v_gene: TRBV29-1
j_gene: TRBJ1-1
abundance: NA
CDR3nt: TGCAGCGCAACCTTAACACGTATGAACACTGAAGCTTTCTTT
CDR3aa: CSATLTRMNTEAFF

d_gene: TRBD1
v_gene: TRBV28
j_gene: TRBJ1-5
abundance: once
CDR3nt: TGTGCCAGCACCCTGGGACAGGAATATCAGCCCCAGCATTTT
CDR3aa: CASTLGQEYQPQHF

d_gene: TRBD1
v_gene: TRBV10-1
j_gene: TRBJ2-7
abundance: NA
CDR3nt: TGCGCCAGCAGTGAGTCGGGGACAGGGGGCTACGAGCAGTACTTC
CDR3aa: CASSESGTGGYEQYF

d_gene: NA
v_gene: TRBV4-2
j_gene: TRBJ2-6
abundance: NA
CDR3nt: TGTGCCAGCAGCCACAGGGGCTCTGGGGCCAACGTCCTGACTTTC
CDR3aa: CASSHRGSGANVLTF

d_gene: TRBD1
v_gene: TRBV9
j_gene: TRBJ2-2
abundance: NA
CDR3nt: TGTGCCAGCAGCGCATGGACAGGGCGGACCGGGGAGCTGTTTTTT
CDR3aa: CASSAWTGRTGELFF

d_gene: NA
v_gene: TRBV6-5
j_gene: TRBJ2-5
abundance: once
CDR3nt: TGTGCCAGCAGAAAAACGGGACTTTTCCAAGAGACCCAGTACTTC
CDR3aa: CASRKTGLFQETQYF

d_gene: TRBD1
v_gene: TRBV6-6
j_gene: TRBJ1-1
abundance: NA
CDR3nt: TGTGCCAGCAGTTACGTACAGGGGCAAAACACTGAAGCTTTCTTT
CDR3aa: CASSYVQGQNTEAFF